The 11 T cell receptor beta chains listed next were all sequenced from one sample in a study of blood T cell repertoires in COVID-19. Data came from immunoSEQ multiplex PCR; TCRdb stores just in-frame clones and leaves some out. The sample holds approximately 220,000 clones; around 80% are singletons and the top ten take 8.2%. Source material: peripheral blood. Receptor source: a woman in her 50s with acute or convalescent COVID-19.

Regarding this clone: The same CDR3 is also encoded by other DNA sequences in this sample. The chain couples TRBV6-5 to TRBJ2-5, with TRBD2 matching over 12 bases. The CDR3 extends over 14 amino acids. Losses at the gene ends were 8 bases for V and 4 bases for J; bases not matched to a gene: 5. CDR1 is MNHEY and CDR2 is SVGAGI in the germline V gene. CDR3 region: CASSPGLAGETQYF. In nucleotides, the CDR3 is TGTGCCAGCTCGCCGGGACTAGCGGGAGAGACCCAGTACTTC.

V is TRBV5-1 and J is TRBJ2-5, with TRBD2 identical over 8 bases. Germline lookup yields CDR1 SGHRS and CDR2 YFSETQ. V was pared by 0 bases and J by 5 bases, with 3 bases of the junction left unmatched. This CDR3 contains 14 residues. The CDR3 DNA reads TGCGCCAGCAGCTTGGAAGCGGGGGCGGAGACCCAGTACTTC. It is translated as CASSLEAGAETQYF. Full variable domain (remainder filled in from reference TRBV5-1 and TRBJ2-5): KAGVTQTPRYLIKTRGQQVTLSCSPISGHRSVSWYQQTPGQGLQFLFEYFSETQRNKGNFPGRFSGRQFSNSRSEMNVSTLELGDSALYLCASSLEAGAETQYFGPGTRLLVL.

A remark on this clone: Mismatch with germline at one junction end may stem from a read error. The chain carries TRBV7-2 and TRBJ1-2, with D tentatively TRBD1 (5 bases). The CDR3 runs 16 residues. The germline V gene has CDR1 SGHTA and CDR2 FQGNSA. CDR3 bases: TGTGCCAGCAGCTTAAATCCCGGGGGTATGAACTTTGGCTACACCTTC. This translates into CASSLNPGGMNFGYTF.

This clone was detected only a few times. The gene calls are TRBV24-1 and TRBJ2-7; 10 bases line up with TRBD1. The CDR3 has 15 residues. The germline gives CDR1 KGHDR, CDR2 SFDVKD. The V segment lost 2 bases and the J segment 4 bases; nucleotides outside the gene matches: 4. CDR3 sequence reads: CATSDWGDRGYEQYF. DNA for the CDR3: TGTGCCACCAGTGATTGGGGGGACAGGGGTTACGAGCAGTACTTC.

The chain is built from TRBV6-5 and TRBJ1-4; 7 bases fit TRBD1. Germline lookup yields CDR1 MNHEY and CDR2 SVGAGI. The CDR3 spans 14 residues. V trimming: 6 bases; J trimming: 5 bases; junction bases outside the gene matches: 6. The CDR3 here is CASSRGTVNEKLFF. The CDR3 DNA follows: TGTGCCAGCAGCCGCGGGACAGTAAATGAAAAACTGTTTTTT.

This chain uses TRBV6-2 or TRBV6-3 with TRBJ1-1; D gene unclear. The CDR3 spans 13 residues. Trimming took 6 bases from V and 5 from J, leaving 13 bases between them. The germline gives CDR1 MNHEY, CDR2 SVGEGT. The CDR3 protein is CASSSLGQTEAFF. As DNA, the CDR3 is TGTGCCAGCAGCTCCCTAGGTCAAACTGAAGCTTTCTTT.

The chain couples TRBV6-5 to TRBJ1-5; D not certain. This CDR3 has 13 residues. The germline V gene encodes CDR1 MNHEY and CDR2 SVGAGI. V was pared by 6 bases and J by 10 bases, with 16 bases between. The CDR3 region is CASSYAGGIPQHF. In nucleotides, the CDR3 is TGTGCCAGCAGCTACGCAGGAGGGATCCCCCAGCATTTT.

CDR3 in DNA: TGTGCCAGTAGTGGGACCCGGACAGAGTATGGCTACACCTTC. It translates to CASSGTRTEYGYTF. V and J are TRBV19 and TRBJ1-2; D is perhaps TRBD1 (6 bases). Germline CDR1 LNHDA, CDR2 SQIVND (reference sequence). V was pared by 5 bases and J by 5 bases, with 15 bases between. This CDR3 is 14 amino acids long.

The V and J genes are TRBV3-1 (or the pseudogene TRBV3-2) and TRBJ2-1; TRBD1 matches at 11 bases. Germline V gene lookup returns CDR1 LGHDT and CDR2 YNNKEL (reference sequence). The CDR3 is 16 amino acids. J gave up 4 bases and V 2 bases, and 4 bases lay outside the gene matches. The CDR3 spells CASSQRGQGGYNEQFF. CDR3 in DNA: TGTGCCAGCAGCCAACGGGGACAGGGGGGGTACAATGAGCAGTTCTTC.

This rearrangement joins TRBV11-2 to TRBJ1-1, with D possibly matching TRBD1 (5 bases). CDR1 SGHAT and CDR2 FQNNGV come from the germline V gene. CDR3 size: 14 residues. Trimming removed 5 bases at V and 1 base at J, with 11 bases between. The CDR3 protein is CASSRGGENTEAFF. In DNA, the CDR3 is TGTGCCAGCAGCCGGGGGGGGGAGAACACTGAAGCTTTCTTT.

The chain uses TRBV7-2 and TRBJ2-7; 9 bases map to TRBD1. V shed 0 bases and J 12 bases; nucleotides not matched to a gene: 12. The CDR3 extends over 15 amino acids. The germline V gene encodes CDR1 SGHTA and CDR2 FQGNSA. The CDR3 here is CASSLASGQGSTPYF. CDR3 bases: TGTGCCAGCAGCTTAGCATCCGGACAGGGGTCTACCCCGTACTTC. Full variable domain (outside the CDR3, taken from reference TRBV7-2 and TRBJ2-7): GAGVSQSPSNKVTEKGKDVELRCDPISGHTALYWYRQSLGQGLEFLIYFQGNSAPDKSGLPSDRFSAERTGGSVSTLTIQRTQQEDSAVYLCASSLASGQGSTPYFGPGTRLTVT.